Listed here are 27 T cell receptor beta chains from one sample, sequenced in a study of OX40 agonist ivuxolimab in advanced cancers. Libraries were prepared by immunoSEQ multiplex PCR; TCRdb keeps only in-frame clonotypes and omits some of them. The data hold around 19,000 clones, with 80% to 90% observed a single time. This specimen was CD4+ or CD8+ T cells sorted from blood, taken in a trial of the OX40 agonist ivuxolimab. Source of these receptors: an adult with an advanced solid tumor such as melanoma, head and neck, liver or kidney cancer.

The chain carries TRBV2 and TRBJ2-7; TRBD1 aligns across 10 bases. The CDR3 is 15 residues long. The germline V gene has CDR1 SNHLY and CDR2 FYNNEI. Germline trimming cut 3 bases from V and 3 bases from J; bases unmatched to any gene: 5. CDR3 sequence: CASSDPTGGGYEQYF. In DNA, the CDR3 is TGTGCCAGCAGTGACCCGACAGGGGGCGGCTACGAGCAGTACTTC.

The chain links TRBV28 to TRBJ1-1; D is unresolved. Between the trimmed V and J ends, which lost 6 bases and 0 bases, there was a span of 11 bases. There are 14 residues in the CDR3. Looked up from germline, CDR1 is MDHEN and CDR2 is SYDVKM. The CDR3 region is CASRAERVNTEAFF. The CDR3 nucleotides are TGTGCCAGCAGGGCAGAGAGGGTGAACACTGAAGCTTTCTTT.

CDR3 DNA: TGCGCCAGCACCCTAGGACTAGCCAATGAGCAGTTCTTC. Translated: CASTLGLANEQFF. This chain uses TRBV5-1 with TRBJ2-1, with 8 positions matching TRBD2. V lost 6 bases and J lost 6; bases outside the gene matches: 5. CDR1 and CDR2 (germline): SGHRS, YFSETQ. CDR3 length: 13 residues.

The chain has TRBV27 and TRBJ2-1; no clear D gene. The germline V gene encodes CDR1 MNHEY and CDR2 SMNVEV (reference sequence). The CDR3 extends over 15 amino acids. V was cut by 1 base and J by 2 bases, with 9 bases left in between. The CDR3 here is CASSLFASTYNEQFF. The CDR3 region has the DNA TGTGCCAGCAGTTTATTCGCCAGCACCTACAATGAGCAGTTCTTC.

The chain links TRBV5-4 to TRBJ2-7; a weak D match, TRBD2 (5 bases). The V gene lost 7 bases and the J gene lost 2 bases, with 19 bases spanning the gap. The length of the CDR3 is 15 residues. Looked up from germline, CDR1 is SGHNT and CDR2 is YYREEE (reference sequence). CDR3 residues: CASCPIAGCAYEQYF. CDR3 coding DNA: TGTGCCAGCTGCCCCATTGCGGGTTGCGCCTACGAGCAGTACTTC.

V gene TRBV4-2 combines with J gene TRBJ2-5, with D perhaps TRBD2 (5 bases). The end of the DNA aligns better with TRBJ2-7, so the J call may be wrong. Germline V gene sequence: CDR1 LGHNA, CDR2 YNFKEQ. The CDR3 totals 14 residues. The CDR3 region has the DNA TGTGCCAGCAGCCAACCGGGGAGCTCCTACGAGCAGTACTTC. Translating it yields CASSQPGSSYEQYF.

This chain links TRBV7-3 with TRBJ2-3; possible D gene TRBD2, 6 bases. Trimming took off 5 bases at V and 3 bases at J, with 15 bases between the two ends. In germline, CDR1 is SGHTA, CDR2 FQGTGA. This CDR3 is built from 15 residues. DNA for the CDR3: TGTGCCAGCAGCCCGGCACCTAGCGTGACAGATACGCAGTATTTT. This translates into CASSPAPSVTDTQYF.

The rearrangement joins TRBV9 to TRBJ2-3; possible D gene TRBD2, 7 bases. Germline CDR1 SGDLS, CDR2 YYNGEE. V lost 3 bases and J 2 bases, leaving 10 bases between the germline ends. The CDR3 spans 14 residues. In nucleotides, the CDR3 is TGTGCCAGCAGCGAGGGGGGGTTCACAGATACGCAGTATTTT. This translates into CASSEGGFTDTQYF.

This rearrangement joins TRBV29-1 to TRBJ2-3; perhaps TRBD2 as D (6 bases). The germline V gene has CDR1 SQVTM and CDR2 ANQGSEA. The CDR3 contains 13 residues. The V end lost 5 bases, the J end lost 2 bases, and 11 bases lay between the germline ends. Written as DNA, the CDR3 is TGCAGCGTTCGGGGACTCTACACAGATACGCAGTATTTT. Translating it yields CSVRGLYTDTQYF.

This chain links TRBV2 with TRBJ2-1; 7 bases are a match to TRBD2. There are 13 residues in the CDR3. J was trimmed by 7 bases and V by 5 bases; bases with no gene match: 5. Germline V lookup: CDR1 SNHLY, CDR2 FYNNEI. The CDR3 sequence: CASSLLALNEQFF. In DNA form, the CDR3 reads TGTGCCAGCAGTTTACTAGCGCTTAATGAGCAGTTCTTC.

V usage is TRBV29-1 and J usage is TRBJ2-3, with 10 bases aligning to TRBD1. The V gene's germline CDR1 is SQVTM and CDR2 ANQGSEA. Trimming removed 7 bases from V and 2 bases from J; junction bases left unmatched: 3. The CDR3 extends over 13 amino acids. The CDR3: CSGDRGVTDTQYF. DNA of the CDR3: TGCAGCGGGGACAGGGGAGTCACAGATACGCAGTATTTT.

For the CDR3, the DNA is TGTGCCAGCAGCTTAAAGAGACAGGGAATCCCCACAGATACGCAGTATTTT. It translates to CASSLKRQGIPTDTQYF. J is TRBJ2-3 and V is TRBV9; TRBD1 agrees at 7 bases. V dropped 4 bases and J dropped 2; count of bases not matched to a gene: 13. The CDR3 is 17 residues long. Germline-derived CDR1 and CDR2 are SGDLS and YYNGEE.

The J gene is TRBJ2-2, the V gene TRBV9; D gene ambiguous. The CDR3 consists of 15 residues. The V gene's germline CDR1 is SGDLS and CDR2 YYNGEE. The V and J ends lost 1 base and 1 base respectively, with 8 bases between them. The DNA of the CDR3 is TGTGCCAGCAGCGTATCCTTATGGAACACCGGGGAGCTGTTTTTT. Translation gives CASSVSLWNTGELFF.

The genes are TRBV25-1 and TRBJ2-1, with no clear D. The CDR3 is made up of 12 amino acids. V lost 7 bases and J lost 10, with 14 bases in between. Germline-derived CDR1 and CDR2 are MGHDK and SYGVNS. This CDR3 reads CASKDGIWEQFF. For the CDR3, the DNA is TGTGCCAGCAAGGACGGAATCTGGGAGCAGTTCTTC.

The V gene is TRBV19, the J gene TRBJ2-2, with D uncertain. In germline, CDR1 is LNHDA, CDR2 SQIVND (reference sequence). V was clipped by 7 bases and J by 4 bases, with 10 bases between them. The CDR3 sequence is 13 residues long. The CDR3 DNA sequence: TGTGCCAGTACCTCCAATCCCACCGGGGAGCTGTTTTTT. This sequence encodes CASTSNPTGELFF.

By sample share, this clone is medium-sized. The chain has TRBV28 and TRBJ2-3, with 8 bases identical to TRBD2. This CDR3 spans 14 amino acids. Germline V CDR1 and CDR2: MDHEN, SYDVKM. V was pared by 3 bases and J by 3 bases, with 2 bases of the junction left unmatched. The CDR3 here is CASSFLAGTDTQYF. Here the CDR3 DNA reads TGTGCCAGCAGTTTCTTAGCGGGGACAGATACGCAGTATTTT.

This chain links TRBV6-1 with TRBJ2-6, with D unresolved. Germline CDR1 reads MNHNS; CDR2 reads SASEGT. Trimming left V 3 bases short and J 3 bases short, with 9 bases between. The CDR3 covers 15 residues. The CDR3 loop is CASSEFSFGANVLTF. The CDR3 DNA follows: TGTGCCAGCAGTGAGTTCTCCTTTGGGGCCAACGTCCTGACTTTC.

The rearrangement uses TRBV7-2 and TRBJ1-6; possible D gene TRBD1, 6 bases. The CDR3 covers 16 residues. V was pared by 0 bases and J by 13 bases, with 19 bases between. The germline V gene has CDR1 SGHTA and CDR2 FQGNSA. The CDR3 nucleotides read TGTGCCAGCAGCTTAGCCCAAGGTCAGGGGTCGGCCCCCCTCCACTTT. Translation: CASSLAQGQGSAPLHF.

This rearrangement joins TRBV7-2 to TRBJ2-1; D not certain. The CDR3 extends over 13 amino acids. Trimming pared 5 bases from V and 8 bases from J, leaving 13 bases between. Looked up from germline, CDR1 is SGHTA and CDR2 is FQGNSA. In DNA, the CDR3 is TGTGCCAGCAGCCAACCCTGGTGGGATGAGCAGTTCTTC. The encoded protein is CASSQPWWDEQFF.

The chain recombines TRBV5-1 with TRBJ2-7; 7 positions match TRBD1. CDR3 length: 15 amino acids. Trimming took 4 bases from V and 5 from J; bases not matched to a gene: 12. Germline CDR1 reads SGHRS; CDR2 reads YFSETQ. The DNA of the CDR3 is TGCGCCAGCAGCAACGACAGGGATCGTAGCGACGAGCAGTACTTC. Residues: CASSNDRDRSDEQYF.

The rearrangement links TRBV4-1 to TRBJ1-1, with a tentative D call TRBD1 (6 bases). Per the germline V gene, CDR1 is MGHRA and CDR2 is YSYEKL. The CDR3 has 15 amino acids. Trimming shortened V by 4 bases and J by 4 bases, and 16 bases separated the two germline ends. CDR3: CASSLLQGASTEAFF. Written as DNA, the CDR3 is TGCGCCAGCAGCCTACTACAGGGAGCGAGCACTGAAGCTTTCTTT.

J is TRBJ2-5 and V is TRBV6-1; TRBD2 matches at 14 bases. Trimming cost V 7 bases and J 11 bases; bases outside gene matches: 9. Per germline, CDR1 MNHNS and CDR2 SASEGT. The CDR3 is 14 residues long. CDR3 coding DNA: TGTGCCAGCAAGGAGGGACTAGCGGGAGATAAGCAGTACTTC. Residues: CASKEGLAGDKQYF.

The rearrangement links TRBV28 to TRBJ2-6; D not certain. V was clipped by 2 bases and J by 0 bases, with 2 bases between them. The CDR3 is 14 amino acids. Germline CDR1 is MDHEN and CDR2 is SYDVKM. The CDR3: CASSLTSGANVLTF. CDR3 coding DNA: TGTGCCAGCAGTTTAACCTCTGGGGCCAACGTCCTGACTTTC.

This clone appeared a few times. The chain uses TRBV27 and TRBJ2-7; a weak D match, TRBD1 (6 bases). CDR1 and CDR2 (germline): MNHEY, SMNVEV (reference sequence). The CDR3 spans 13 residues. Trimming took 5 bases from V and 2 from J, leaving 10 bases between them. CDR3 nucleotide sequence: TGTGCCAGCAGTCCGTCAGGGGCCTACGAGCAGTACTTC. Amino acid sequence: CASSPSGAYEQYF.

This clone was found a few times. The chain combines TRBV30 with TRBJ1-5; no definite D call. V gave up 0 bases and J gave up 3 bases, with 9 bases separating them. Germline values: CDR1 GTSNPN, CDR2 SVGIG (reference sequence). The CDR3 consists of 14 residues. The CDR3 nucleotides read TGTGCCTGGAGTGTCCGGACCCCCAATCAGCCCCAGCATTTT. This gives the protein CAWSVRTPNQPQHF.

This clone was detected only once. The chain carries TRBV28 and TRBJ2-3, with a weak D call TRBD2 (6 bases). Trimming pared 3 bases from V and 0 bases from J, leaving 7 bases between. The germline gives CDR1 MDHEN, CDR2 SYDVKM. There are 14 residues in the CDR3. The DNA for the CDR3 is TGTGCCAGCAGTTTTCTAGCGAGCACAGATACGCAGTATTTT. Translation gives CASSFLASTDTQYF.

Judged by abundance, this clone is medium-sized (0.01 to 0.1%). CDR3 residues: CASSLQAPGYEQYF. CDR3 bases: TGCGCCAGCAGCTTACAGGCTCCGGGGTACGAGCAGTACTTC. The genes are TRBV4-1 and TRBJ2-7, with D possibly called TRBD1 or TRBD2 (5 bases each). This CDR3 comprises 14 residues. The ends were cut back, 5 bases at V and 4 bases at J, with 15 bases in the middle. Per germline, CDR1 MGHRA and CDR2 YSYEKL.